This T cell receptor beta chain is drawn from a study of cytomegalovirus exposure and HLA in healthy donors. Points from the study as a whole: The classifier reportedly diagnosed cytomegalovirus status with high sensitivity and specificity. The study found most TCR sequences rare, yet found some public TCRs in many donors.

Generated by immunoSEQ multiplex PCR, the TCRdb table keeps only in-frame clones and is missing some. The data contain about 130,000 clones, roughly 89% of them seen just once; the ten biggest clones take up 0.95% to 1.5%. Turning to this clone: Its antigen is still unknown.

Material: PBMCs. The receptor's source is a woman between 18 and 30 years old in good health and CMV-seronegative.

In DNA, the CDR3 is TGTGCCAGCAGCTTAACGTCTGGAGGGTACGGAAACACCATATATTTT. Residues: CASSLTSGGYGNTIYF. This sequence joins TRBV11-3 and TRBJ1-3; no clear D gene. Trimming removed 2 bases from V and 4 bases from J, with 15 bases in between. The CDR3 is made up of 16 amino acids. Germline V gene sequence: CDR1 SGHNT, CDR2 YENEEA.